This passage covers 27 T cell receptor beta chains from one sample sequenced in a study of blood T cell repertoires in COVID-19. Using immunoSEQ multiplex PCR, the repertoire was profiled, and TCRdb retains in-frame clones only, with some absent. The sample includes approximately 330,000 clones, 85% to 90% seen only once; the top ten take 0.95% to 1.3%. Sequencing was done on a sample of peripheral blood. The receptor source for this set is a woman aged 35 to 49 with COVID-19, enrolled during active disease.

The V and J genes are TRBV6-5 and TRBJ2-2; D is perhaps TRBD1 (6 bases). The V gene's germline CDR1 is MNHEY and CDR2 SVGAGI. The CDR3 extends over 15 amino acids. V lost 4 bases and J 1 base, leaving 10 bases between the germline ends. The CDR3 sequence: CASSWWGQNTGELFF. As DNA, the CDR3 is TGTGCCAGCAGTTGGTGGGGACAGAACACCGGGGAGCTGTTTTTT.

The chain joins TRBV4-2 to TRBJ2-3; the match to TRBD1 covers 11 bases. Trimming at V came to 1 base and at J to 3 bases, leaving 6 bases not matched to a gene. CDR1 and CDR2 from the germline V gene are LGHNA and YNFKEQ. This CDR3 has 17 amino acids. CDR3 bases: TGTGCCAGCAGCCAAGTAGGACAGGGGGCGCCGACAGATACGCAGTATTTT. Its protein is CASSQVGQGAPTDTQYF.

CDR3 region: CASNDRLNYGYTF. The CDR3 DNA sequence: TGTGCCAGCAACGACAGGTTAAACTATGGCTACACCTTC. The rearrangement links TRBV5-4 to TRBJ1-2; tentatively, D is TRBD1 (6 bases). The CDR3 loop spans 13 amino acids. The germline V gene has CDR1 SGHNT and CDR2 YYREEE (reference sequence). The ends were cut back, 6 bases at V and 2 bases at J, with 11 bases in the middle.

The CDR3 reads CASSLLANTEAFF. The CDR3 DNA reads TGTGCCAGCAGTTTATTAGCGAACACTGAAGCTTTCTTT. V usage is TRBV12-3 or TRBV12-4 and J usage is TRBJ1-1; D gene unclear. The CDR3 length is 13 residues. Trimming removed 2 bases from V and 1 base from J, with 5 bases in between.

This chain links TRBV4-3 with TRBJ2-1; 8 bases agree with TRBD2. This CDR3 has 16 amino acids. Germline-derived CDR1 and CDR2 are LGHNA and YSLEER. Unmatched junction bases numbered 4, after V lost 2 bases and J lost 1 base. CDR3 in DNA: TGCGCCAGCAGCCAATTGCGGGGGGAATCCTACAATGAGCAGTTCTTC. Its protein product is CASSQLRGESYNEQFF.

The V and J genes are TRBV24-1 and TRBJ1-2; D might be TRBD1 (5 bases). Between the trimmed V and J ends, which lost 1 base and 4 bases, there was a span of 6 bases. CDR1 and CDR2 from the germline V gene are KGHDR and SFDVKD. This CDR3 spans 13 amino acids. CDR3 DNA: TGTGCCACCAGTGATTTCGACAGCTATGGCTACACCTTC. This sequence encodes CATSDFDSYGYTF.

The J gene is TRBJ1-1, the V gene TRBV27, with TRBD1 as a possible D gene (5 bases). V was pared by 5 bases and J by 4 bases, with 23 bases between. Germline CDR1 is MNHEY and CDR2 is SMNVEV (reference sequence). This CDR3 spans 17 amino acids. This CDR3 reads CASSRLRLQGFVTEAFF. CDR3 nucleotides: TGTGCCAGCAGTCGCCTCAGACTTCAGGGATTCGTCACTGAAGCTTTCTTT.

CDR3 in DNA: TGCGCCAGCAGCCCGACAGGGAATCAGCCCCAGCATTTT. Encoded protein: CASSPTGNQPQHF. The V call is TRBV5-1, the J call TRBJ1-5, with 7 nucleotides matching TRBD1. The V and J ends lost 4 bases and 4 bases, in that order; junction bases with no gene match: 2. The CDR3 is 13 amino acids. CDR1 and CDR2 (germline): SGHRS, YFSETQ.

The chain combines TRBV28 with TRBJ1-5, with D maybe TRBD1 (5 bases). The germline V and J ends were trimmed by 7 bases and 4 bases, with 11 bases remaining between them. The CDR3 loop spans 13 amino acids. Germline lookup yields CDR1 MDHEN and CDR2 SYDVKM. The CDR3 DNA follows: TGTGCCAGCACAGGGAGGGGAAATCAGCCCCAGCATTTT. This encodes CASTGRGNQPQHF. The full variable domain, rest sourced from reference TRBV28 and TRBJ1-5, is DVKVTQSSRYLVKRTGEKVFLECVQDMDHENMFWYRQDPGLGLRLIYFSYDVKMKEKGDIPEGYSVSREKKERFSLILESASTNQTSMYLCASTGRGNQPQHFGDGTRLSIL.

The CDR3 protein is CASSQALRTGRETQYF. The CDR3 DNA follows: TGTGCCAGCAGCCAAGCCTTACGGACAGGGAGGGAGACCCAGTACTTC. This chain links TRBV3-1 (or the pseudogene TRBV3-2) with TRBJ2-5, with 8 bases identical to TRBD1. V was pared by 1 base and J by 5 bases, with 9 bases of the junction left unmatched. This CDR3 comprises 16 residues. Germline V CDR1 and CDR2: LGHDT, YNNKEL (reference sequence).

The chain couples TRBV5-4 to TRBJ1-1, with D possibly being TRBD1 (5 bases). The CDR3 sequence is 15 residues long. Germline V lookup: CDR1 SGHNT, CDR2 YYREEE (reference sequence). Trimming stripped 2 bases from V and 1 base from J, with 12 bases between. The CDR3 DNA is TGTGCCAGCAGCTTATCTAAGGGGTCGAACACTGAAGCTTTCTTT. Translation gives CASSLSKGSNTEAFF.

The chain combines TRBV27 with TRBJ2-3, with 8 positions matching TRBD2. CDR1 and CDR2 (germline): MNHEY, SMNVEV (reference sequence). Trimming took 5 bases from V and 1 from J; bases not matched to a gene: 23. The CDR3 totals 21 residues. The CDR3 here is CASSPSGSGSRLSPRTDTQYF. In nucleotides, the CDR3 is TGTGCCAGCAGTCCATCAGGGAGCGGGAGTAGGCTGTCACCCCGCACAGATACGCAGTATTTT.

The chain is built from TRBV11-1 and TRBJ1-2; D might be TRBD1 (5 bases). Germline CDR1 and CDR2: SGHAT and FQDESV (reference sequence). Trimming cost V 5 bases and J 3 bases, with 13 bases left between them. The CDR3 has 14 amino acids. The CDR3 nucleotides read TGTGCCAGCAGCGGGGGAGGGTACGACTATGGCTACACCTTC. Amino acid sequence: CASSGGGYDYGYTF.

The gene calls are TRBV6-1 and TRBJ1-5; 7 bases map to TRBD1. The germline V gene encodes CDR1 MNHNS and CDR2 SASEGT. There are 17 residues in the CDR3. Trimming cost V 1 base and J 6 bases; bases outside gene matches: 12. The CDR3 loop is CASSEGAGGVGVQPQHF. CDR3 sequence (DNA): TGTGCCAGCAGTGAAGGGGCAGGGGGTGTAGGGGTTCAGCCCCAGCATTTT.

The CDR3 DNA sequence: TGCAGCGTGAGGACAGGGGGCACTGAAGCTTTCTTT. Encoded protein: CSVRTGGTEAFF. The chain uses TRBV29-1 and TRBJ1-1; 10 bases agree with TRBD1. This CDR3 region has 12 residues. Germline CDR1 is SQVTM and CDR2 is ANQGSEA. V dropped 6 bases and J dropped 4; count of bases not matched to a gene: 2.

With respect to this clone: This specimen includes other DNA sequences encoding the same CDR3. For the CDR3, the DNA is TGTGCCAGCAGTTCGACGGGTCTTGGAAACACCATATATTTT. Residues: CASSSTGLGNTIYF. The chain combines TRBV28 with TRBJ1-3; no clear D. CDR3 length equals 14 residues. Germline lookup yields CDR1 MDHEN and CDR2 SYDVKM. Trimming stripped 4 bases from V and 3 bases from J, with 10 bases between.

On this clone: Other nucleotide sequences from this sample produce the same CDR3. The chain recombines TRBV7-8 with TRBJ2-1; no firm D call. The germline gives CDR1 SGHVS, CDR2 FQNEAQ. The germline V and J ends were trimmed by 5 bases and 7 bases, with 6 bases remaining between them. CDR3 length equals 11 residues. CDR3 DNA: TGTGCCAGCAGCCCCCGGAATGAGCAGTTCTTC. Amino acids: CASSPRNEQFF. Using reference TRBV7-8 and TRBJ2-1 for the parts outside the CDR3, the full variable domain is GAGVSQSPRYKVAKRGQDVALRCDPISGHVSLFWYQQALGQGPEFLTYFQNEAQLDKSGLPSDRFFAERPEGSVSTLKIQRTQQEDSAVYLCASSPRNEQFFGPGTRLTVL.

The J gene is TRBJ2-2, the V gene TRBV7-8, with 9 bases fitting TRBD1. With 5 bases clipped from V and 4 bases from J, the junction kept 11 bases outside the gene matches. This CDR3 is 17 amino acids long. The germline V gene has CDR1 SGHVS and CDR2 FQNEAQ. The DNA of the CDR3 is TGTGCCAGCAGCCCGATTAACAGGGGGCTTGGCACCGGGGAGCTGTTTTTT. It encodes CASSPINRGLGTGELFF. Together with reference TRBV7-8 and TRBJ2-2, the CDR3 gives the full variable domain: GAGVSQSPRYKVAKRGQDVALRCDPISGHVSLFWYQQALGQGPEFLTYFQNEAQLDKSGLPSDRFFAERPEGSVSTLKIQRTQQEDSAVYLCASSPINRGLGTGELFFGEGSRLTVL.

The J gene is TRBJ1-5, the V gene TRBV6-5; D perhaps matches TRBD1 (6 bases). V gave up 8 bases and J gave up 6 bases, with 14 bases separating them. The CDR3 spans 13 residues. Germline values: CDR1 MNHEY, CDR2 SVGAGI. As DNA, the CDR3 is TGTGCCAGCCTGCAGGGGTCGGCTCAGCCCCAGCATTTT. As protein: CASLQGSAQPQHF.

CDR3 DNA: TGTGCCAGCAGTTTATCAGGGGGCAATCAGCCCCAGCATTTT. Protein product: CASSLSGGNQPQHF. This rearrangement joins TRBV27 to TRBJ1-5, with D possibly TRBD1 on 5 matching bases. CDR3 length: 14 residues. In germline, CDR1 is MNHEY, CDR2 SMNVEV (reference sequence). V was cut by 0 bases and J by 2 bases, with 5 bases left in between.

The chain uses TRBV10-3 and TRBJ1-1; D unresolved. V was trimmed by 3 bases and J by 3 bases, leaving 11 bases between them. Germline values: CDR1 ENHRY, CDR2 SYGVKD. The CDR3 length is 14 residues. CDR3: CAISDPGRYTEAFF. The CDR3 nucleotides are TGTGCCATCAGTGATCCGGGTAGGTACACTGAAGCTTTCTTT.

The V and J genes are TRBV19 and TRBJ1-2; possible D gene TRBD1, 6 bases. V was trimmed by 3 bases and J by 4 bases, leaving 15 bases between them. CDR1 and CDR2 (germline): LNHDA, SQIVND (reference sequence). The CDR3 has 15 residues. The CDR3 here is CASSMVGGQSYGYTF. In nucleotides, the CDR3 is TGTGCCAGTAGTATGGTAGGTGGACAGAGCTATGGCTACACCTTC. Drawing the rest from reference TRBV19 and TRBJ1-2, the complete variable domain is DGGITQSPKYLFRKEGQNVTLSCEQNLNHDAMYWYRQDPGQGLRLIYYSQIVNDFQKGDIAEGYSVSREKKESFPLTVTSAQKNPTAFYLCASSMVGGQSYGYTFGSGTRLTVV.

The chain carries TRBV27 and TRBJ2-1, with 8 bases lining up with TRBD1. The CDR3 is made up of 16 amino acids. Germline V gene data show CDR1 as MNHEY and CDR2 as SMNVEV (reference sequence). The junction had 9 bases not matched to a gene; V was cut back by 4 bases and J by 4 bases. In nucleotides, the CDR3 is TGTGCCAGCAGTTCGACGACAGGGGCCTTTTACAATGAGCAGTTCTTC. It encodes CASSSTTGAFYNEQFF.

CDR3 residues: CASSLASTEAFF. CDR3 DNA sequence: TGTGCCAGCAGTTTAGCCAGCACTGAAGCTTTCTTT. V usage is TRBV28 and J usage is TRBJ1-1; the D is unclear. In germline, CDR1 is MDHEN, CDR2 SYDVKM. The V and J ends lost 2 bases and 4 bases respectively, with 5 bases between them. The CDR3 length is 12 residues. The full variable domain, with the rest looked up from reference TRBV28 and TRBJ1-1, is DVKVTQSSRYLVKRTGEKVFLECVQDMDHENMFWYRQDPGLGLRLIYFSYDVKMKEKGDIPEGYSVSREKKERFSLILESASTNQTSMYLCASSLASTEAFFGQGTRLTVV.

V is TRBV24-1 and J is TRBJ1-5, with 7 bases matching TRBD1. The V gene's germline CDR1 is KGHDR and CDR2 SFDVKD. Trimming at V came to 9 bases and at J to 5 bases, leaving 6 bases not matched to a gene. CDR3 length: 13 residues. CDR3 coding DNA: TGTGCCACCGGTGGGACAGCCGATCAGCCCCAGCATTTT. It codes for CATGGTADQPQHF.

J is TRBJ1-3 and V is TRBV9; D remains unclear. The CDR3 loop spans 17 amino acids. Per the germline V gene, CDR1 is SGDLS and CDR2 is YYNGEE. The V end lost 0 bases, the J end lost 1 base, and 14 bases lay between the germline ends. The CDR3 loop reads CASSVGRREESGNTIYF. For the CDR3, the DNA is TGTGCCAGCAGCGTAGGACGGAGGGAGGAATCTGGAAACACCATATATTTT.

This clone was seen a single time. The V gene is TRBV4-1, the J gene TRBJ2-7, with D possibly TRBD1 on 6 matching bases. The CDR3 contains 15 residues. The germline V and J ends were trimmed by 0 bases and 4 bases, with 13 bases remaining between them. Per the germline V gene, CDR1 is MGHRA and CDR2 is YSYEKL. As DNA, the CDR3 is TGCGCCAGCAGCCAAGATCCCAGGGGACGGTACGAGCAGTACTTC. The encoded protein is CASSQDPRGRYEQYF.